Given below is one T cell receptor (beta chain) in context. What antigen it recognizes has not been identified. The record has no base qualities; no much larger clone is one base away. This record belongs to a study of T cell responses to AZD1222 COVID-19 vaccine (dated by TCRdb to about 2021). Broadly, across the study: AZD1222 recipients given second doses at about 4 weeks or at about 12 weeks were pooled, since spike-specific TCR depth and breadth were not found to differ between the two schedules. A total of around 240 trial participants underwent TCR sequencing, of whom approximately 200 had received two doses of AZD1222 and around 25 had received two doses of the MenACWY control vaccine. Trial participants were enrolled by age into subgroups of 18-55, 56-69 and 70-plus years, and about 150, 27 and 61 TCR-sequenced participants, respectively, were included in these subgroups.

The CDR3 regions of human TCRbeta chains were analyzed by immunosequencing. For the original study's pipeline: Repertoire TCRs were matched against a reference library of SARS-CoV-2-specific TCRs generated with the MIRA antigen-specificity platform. Breadth meant the fraction of unique TCRs that were SARS-CoV-2-associated, whereas depth meant the fraction of total T cells that were SARS-CoV-2-associated. Using the MIRA data, each spike-specific TCR was assigned both to the spike region to which the TCR was reactive and to a CD4 or CD8 class. Log10-transformed breadth and depth values were compared by one-way ANOVA with Sidak's multiple comparisons tests. Here the immuneACCESS table is served through TCRdb, limited to in-frame sequences with V and J called. Missing clones are a known gap in these copies; in checked studies unresolved V genes cover under half, and the rest lacks a known reason. The V and J calls and clone size are taken from that table; D and trimming were inferred from the DNA. Here the sample has 150,000 or so clones; about 91% occur a single time. In total, the top ten clones hold about 2.1% of the sample.

The intended sense of this specimen's time point label: baseline before first vaccination. Vaccinee samples came from UK trials COV001 and COV002, including a single-blind randomized controlled phase 2/3 trial of AZD1222 (ChAdOx1 nCoV-19) in healthy adults. Trial participant PBMC samples were collected at day 0 and day 28 after the second dose for TCRbeta chain sequencing. Beyond this particular receptor, the publication reports: In the small 56-69-year group, the increase in depth fell short of significance, most likely because of low power. Reportedly, almost half of the unique spike-specific TCRs recognized epitopes lying outside the regions that are mutated in the B.1.351 and B.1.1.7 variants. Because no day 14 peak-response samples were available, repertoires were characterized only after the peak T cell response. Only five to seven AZD1222 recipients were SARS-CoV-2 seropositive at baseline, limiting conclusions about previously exposed vaccinees. A significant rise in spike-specific TCR breadth and depth was observed after two AZD1222 doses relative to day 0 and relative to MenACWY recipients. Participants were mostly white British and included more females than males, and it was suggested by the authors that clonal diversity may have been underestimated. CD4 TCRs associated with the vaccine covered the entire spike protein, and the dominant responses were in regions 160-218 and 743-854.

The material was peripheral blood, obtained on day 0 of AZD1222 vaccination. The sequence came from an adult in good health.

The DNA sequence is TGTGCCAGCAGTTACTCTGCAGAGCAGTTCTTC. The encoded protein is CASSYSAEQFF. The chain is encoded by TRBV6-5 joined to TRBJ2-1; the D gene cannot be named for sure. The trim is 0 bases for V and 10 bases for J, with a gap of 4 bases between the germline ends. The CDR3 starts with the cysteine, ends with the phenylalanine, and has 11 residues. The read is trimmed to its CDR3 DNA, 33 bases read in frame from base 1. The germline V gene provides CDR1 MNHEY and CDR2 SVGAGI.